One and the same sample provided the 22 T cell receptor beta chains below, sequenced in a study of blood T cell repertoires in COVID-19 (TCRdb year 2020). Library creation used the immunoSEQ multiplex PCR assay. TCRdb limited this immuneACCESS table to in-frame rearrangements with V and J called. A share of clones is missing; checked studies link under half to unresolved V genes, and the rest is unexplained. In this sample the table shows 400,000 to 450,000 clones, roughly 90% of which occur a single time. The top ten constitute around 0.92% of the sample. Sample: peripheral blood. Receptors originate from a young man with COVID-19, enrolled during active disease.

This clone was recorded a few times. The rearrangement links TRBV7-9 to TRBJ2-7; D ambiguous. There are 14 residues in the CDR3. CDR1 and CDR2 (germline): SEHNR, FQNEAQ (reference sequence). V was trimmed by 4 bases and J by 4 bases, leaving 14 bases between them. This CDR3 reads CASSYGTATYEQYF. The CDR3 DNA sequence: TGTGCCAGCAGCTATGGCACCGCGACTTACGAGCAGTACTTC.

The chain links TRBV3-1 (or the pseudogene TRBV3-2) to TRBJ1-3; 9 bases line up with TRBD1. Per germline, CDR1 LGHDT and CDR2 YNNKEL (reference sequence). The CDR3 consists of 14 residues. V was clipped by 2 bases and J by 7 bases; unmatched bases: 3. The CDR3 coding sequence is TGTGCCAGCAGCCAACATGGACAGGGGAACACCATATATTTT. Its translation: CASSQHGQGNTIYF.

The chain links TRBV3-1 (or the pseudogene TRBV3-2) to TRBJ2-7, with 9 nucleotides matching TRBD2. Germline V gives CDR1 LGHDT, CDR2 YNNKEL (reference sequence). The CDR3 spans 13 residues. The V gene end was trimmed by 9 bases and the J gene end by 5 bases; junction bases not matched to a gene: 8. This chain's CDR3 is CARKAGGVDEQYF. The DNA for the CDR3 is TGTGCCAGGAAAGCGGGGGGTGTGGACGAGCAGTACTTC.

The chain links TRBV5-4 to TRBJ1-6; D gene uncertain. Germline V gene lookup returns CDR1 SGHNT and CDR2 YYREEE (reference sequence). The CDR3 is 13 residues long. Trimming cost V 1 base and J 7 bases, with 6 bases left between them. Written as DNA, the CDR3 is TGTGCCAGCAGCTTGCAGTTAAATTCACCCCTCCACTTT. This codes for CASSLQLNSPLHF.

This chain uses TRBV6-9 with TRBJ1-3; 8 bases line up with TRBD1. J lost 2 bases, V lost 7 bases, and 7 bases had no gene match. In germline, CDR1 is MNHGY, CDR2 SVAAGI. The CDR3 has 15 residues. In DNA, the CDR3 is TGTGCCAGCATCAAACCAGGGGGCACTGGAAACACCATATATTTT. Residues: CASIKPGGTGNTIYF.

The chain uses TRBV2 and TRBJ2-7; 9 bases are a match to TRBD1. The CDR3 length is 15 residues. Germline V gene lookup returns CDR1 SNHLY and CDR2 FYNNEI. The ends lost 8 bases at V and 2 bases at J; junction bases unmatched: 10. The CDR3: CASDLSGTGTYEQYF. CDR3 coding DNA: TGTGCCAGCGATCTCTCCGGGACAGGGACCTACGAGCAGTACTTC.

This rearrangement joins TRBV6-5 to TRBJ2-5; 7 bases match TRBD1. From germline, CDR1 is MNHEY and CDR2 SVGAGI. The CDR3 covers 12 residues. Germline trimming cut 5 bases from V and 4 bases from J; bases unmatched to any gene: 1. This CDR3 is CASSTGVETQYF. The CDR3 DNA sequence: TGTGCCAGCAGTACAGGGGTAGAGACCCAGTACTTC.

The chain carries TRBV3-1 (or the pseudogene TRBV3-2) and TRBJ2-5; the D gene is possibly TRBD1 (6 bases). V dropped 4 bases and J dropped 2 bases, with 17 bases sitting between them. The CDR3 covers 16 residues. CDR1 and CDR2 (germline): LGHDT, YNNKEL (reference sequence). The chain's CDR3 is CASSRMGAQGQETQYF. DNA for the CDR3: TGTGCCAGCAGCCGGATGGGGGCCCAGGGACAAGAGACCCAGTACTTC.

The rearrangement links TRBV5-8 to TRBJ2-2; 13 bases agree with TRBD2. Trimming took 0 bases from V and 4 from J; bases not matched to a gene: 3. Germline CDR1 reads SGHTS; CDR2 reads YDEGEE. This CDR3 spans 17 amino acids. This chain's CDR3 is CASSLARTSGSTGELFF. Here the CDR3 DNA reads TGTGCCAGCAGCTTGGCCAGGACTAGCGGGAGCACCGGGGAGCTGTTTTTT.

The chain has TRBV4-1 and TRBJ2-7; D gene unclear. The CDR3 has 15 residues. Germline V lookup: CDR1 MGHRA, CDR2 YSYEKL. Trimming took 0 bases from V and 3 from J, leaving 12 bases between them. CDR3: CASSQELRSSYEQYF. In DNA form, the CDR3 reads TGCGCCAGCAGCCAAGAGTTGAGGAGCAGCTACGAGCAGTACTTC.

V is TRBV7-2 and J is TRBJ1-5, with no clear D. The CDR3 loop spans 13 amino acids. Deletions cut 5 bases from V and 4 bases from J, with 9 bases between. Germline loops: CDR1 SGHTA, CDR2 FQGNSA. The DNA of the CDR3 is TGTGCCAGCAGCACTACGGGAAATCAGCCCCAGCATTTT. It specifies CASSTTGNQPQHF. Looking up the rest from reference TRBV7-2 and TRBJ1-5 gives the full variable domain: GAGVSQSPSNKVTEKGKDVELRCDPISGHTALYWYRQSLGQGLEFLIYFQGNSAPDKSGLPSDRFSAERTGGSVSTLTIQRTQQEDSAVYLCASSTTGNQPQHFGDGTRLSIL.

This clone was observed once. The chain couples TRBV10-1 to TRBJ2-2, with 7 bases lining up with TRBD2. This CDR3 spans 16 amino acids. J gave up 2 bases and V 3 bases, and 6 bases lay outside the gene matches. The germline V gene encodes CDR1 WNHNN and CDR2 SYGVQD (reference sequence). CDR3 nucleotide sequence: TGCGCCAGCAGTGATTACCAGCGGGAAAACACCGGGGAGCTGTTTTTT. Protein sequence: CASSDYQRENTGELFF.

V is TRBV9 and J is TRBJ2-5; 8 bases line up with TRBD2. Germline V gene lookup returns CDR1 SGDLS and CDR2 YYNGEE. V lost 0 bases to trimming and J lost 0 bases; unmatched junction nucleotides: 1. The CDR3 has 15 residues. This CDR3 reads CASSVGGGNQETQYF. The CDR3 bases are TGTGCCAGCAGCGTAGGCGGGGGGAACCAAGAGACCCAGTACTTC.

The rearrangement joins TRBV11-3 to TRBJ2-5; 11 bases map to TRBD2. J lost 5 bases, V lost 4 bases, and 15 bases had no gene match. This CDR3 is built from 18 residues. Germline V gene lookup returns CDR1 SGHNT and CDR2 YENEEA. This chain's CDR3 is CASSSGLAEKNYAETQYF. As DNA, the CDR3 is TGTGCCAGCAGCTCGGGACTAGCGGAGAAGAACTACGCGGAGACCCAGTACTTC.

The genes are TRBV6-5 and TRBJ2-7; 9 nucleotides align to TRBD1. The CDR3 loop spans 14 amino acids. V was pared by 0 bases and J by 5 bases, with 2 bases of the junction left unmatched. The germline CDR1 and CDR2 sequences are MNHEY and SVGAGI. DNA for the CDR3: TGTGCCAGCAGTTACTCGGGGACAGGGAACGAGCAGTACTTC. This encodes CASSYSGTGNEQYF.

This clone turned up a few times. One end of the junction does not line up with germline, which may come from a read error. Other DNA sequences from this sample encode an identical CDR3 as well. V usage is TRBV30 and J usage is TRBJ1-3, with D possibly matching TRBD1 (5 bases). From germline, CDR1 is GTSNPN and CDR2 SVGIG (reference sequence). CDR3 length: 12 amino acids. The CDR3 region has the DNA TGTGCGTGGACGAGGGGAGGGAACACCATATATTTT. Amino acid sequence: CAWTRGGNTIYF. Looking up the rest from reference TRBV30 and TRBJ1-3 gives the full variable domain: SQTIHQWPATLVQPVGSPLSLECTVEGTSNPNLYWYRQAAGRGLQLLFYSVGIGQISSEVPQNLSASRPQDRQFILSSKKLLLSDSGFYLCAWTRGGNTIYFGEGSWLTVV.

The chain employs TRBV21-1 and TRBJ2-7; the table's D call TRBD2 went unverified against the DNA. TRBV21-1 is a pseudogene segment. The CDR3 covers 18 residues. The CDR3 DNA reads TGTGCCAGCAGCAATCGGGGGACTAGCGGGGTTAGCTCCTACGAGCAGTACTTC. Translating gives CASSNRGTSGVSSYEQYF.

The chain links TRBV5-1 to TRBJ2-3, with D perhaps TRBD2 (6 bases). Trimming removed 3 bases at V and 0 bases at J, with 20 bases between. CDR3 length: 18 amino acids. Germline lookup yields CDR1 SGHRS and CDR2 YFSETQ. The CDR3 region is CASSWRGHRDRSTDTQYF. CDR3 sequence (DNA): TGCGCCAGCAGCTGGCGGGGCCACCGGGACCGCAGCACAGATACGCAGTATTTT.

In this sample, this clone turned up a few times. This sequence joins TRBV7-2 and TRBJ2-7, with 11 bases aligning to TRBD2. The ends lost 2 bases at V and 0 bases at J; junction bases unmatched: 3. Germline V gene sequence: CDR1 SGHTA, CDR2 FQGNSA. The CDR3 sequence is 16 residues long. CDR3 residues: CASSLYGTSGSYEQYF. The CDR3 coding sequence is TGTGCCAGCAGCTTATACGGGACTAGCGGCTCCTACGAGCAGTACTTC.

The V call is TRBV25-1, the J call TRBJ2-7; 10 nucleotides agree with TRBD2. CDR3 length: 15 residues. Germline V gene lookup returns CDR1 MGHDK and CDR2 SYGVNS. Losses at the gene ends were 1 base for V and 2 bases for J; bases not matched to a gene: 2. The CDR3 DNA reads TGTGCCAGCAGTGAATGGCTAGCGGGAGCCTACGAGCAGTACTTC. Translation: CASSEWLAGAYEQYF.

The chain is built from TRBV5-1 and TRBJ2-6; 9 bases line up with TRBD1. The CDR3 spans 15 residues. Trimming cost V 4 bases and J 7 bases; bases outside gene matches: 6. The germline gives CDR1 SGHRS, CDR2 YFSETQ. This CDR3 reads CASSLGTGIANVLTF. For the CDR3, the DNA is TGCGCCAGCAGCCTTGGGACAGGGATAGCCAACGTCCTGACTTTC.

This clone came up once. CDR3 in amino acids: CASSGLAVYEQYF. CDR3 DNA sequence: TGTGCCAGCAGTGGACTAGCGGTTTACGAGCAGTACTTC. The chain employs TRBV6-6 and TRBJ2-7, with 10 bases fitting TRBD2. CDR1 and CDR2 from the germline V gene are MNHNY and SVGAGI (reference sequence). The J segment lost 4 bases and the V segment lost 5 bases, leaving 2 bases of the junction unmatched. The CDR3 totals 13 residues.